Below, 31 T cell receptor beta chains from the same sample are listed, as sequenced in a study of siplizumab effects on memory and regulatory T cells. TCRdb keeps only in-frame clones here, not all; method: immunoSEQ multiplex PCR. The sample holds under 95,000 clones, approximately 93% seen once. Sequencing was carried out using non-Treg CD4+ T cells sorted from blood. These receptors originate from a human donor in good health.

The J gene is TRBJ2-7, the V gene TRBV6-1; 9 bases are a match to TRBD1. The CDR3 consists of 15 residues. Germline-derived CDR1 and CDR2 are MNHNS and SASEGT. V dropped 1 base and J dropped 3; count of bases not matched to a gene: 4. The CDR3 region is CASSEGQGVRYEQYF. The CDR3 nucleotides read TGTGCCAGCAGTGAAGGACAGGGGGTTCGCTACGAGCAGTACTTC.

This chain connects TRBV5-6 to TRBJ2-7; D is uncertain. The CDR3 consists of 12 residues. V lost 4 bases and J lost 1, with 6 bases in between. CDR1 SGHDT and CDR2 YYEEEE come from the germline V gene. CDR3: CASSPRSYEQYF. In nucleotides, the CDR3 is TGTGCCAGCAGCCCTCGTTCCTACGAGCAGTACTTC.

This CDR3 reads CASSLATEAFF. Written as DNA, the CDR3 is TGTGCCAGCAGCTTGGCAACTGAAGCTTTCTTT. The chain has TRBV5-6 and TRBJ1-1; D is unclear. Germline V gives CDR1 SGHDT, CDR2 YYEEEE. Trimming cost V 0 bases and J 5 bases, with 2 bases left between them. This CDR3 contains 11 residues.

This sequence joins TRBV19 and TRBJ1-5; D gene ambiguous. Germline loops: CDR1 LNHDA, CDR2 SQIVND (reference sequence). Trimming left V 3 bases short and J 3 bases short, with 12 bases between. The CDR3 is 15 amino acids. The CDR3 DNA reads TGTGCCAGTAGTATCCAGGCCCCCTCCAATCAGCCCCAGCATTTT. This gives the protein CASSIQAPSNQPQHF. The full variable domain, rest sourced from reference TRBV19 and TRBJ1-5, is DGGITQSPKYLFRKEGQNVTLSCEQNLNHDAMYWYRQDPGQGLRLIYYSQIVNDFQKGDIAEGYSVSREKKESFPLTVTSAQKNPTAFYLCASSIQAPSNQPQHFGDGTRLSIL.

The chain recombines TRBV6-5 with TRBJ1-1; D not resolved. V was cut by 8 bases and J by 0 bases, with 7 bases left in between. The germline V gene encodes CDR1 MNHEY and CDR2 SVGAGI. The CDR3 is 12 amino acids. CDR3 nucleotide sequence: TGTGCCAGCTGTTCCTTGAACACTGAAGCTTTCTTT. Encoded protein: CASCSLNTEAFF.

The chain is built from TRBV7-9 and TRBJ2-5; D uncertain. Per germline, CDR1 SEHNR and CDR2 FQNEAQ (reference sequence). The CDR3 loop spans 12 amino acids. The germline V and J ends were trimmed by 2 bases and 5 bases, with 6 bases remaining between them. CDR3 DNA sequence: TGTGCCAGCAGCTTATTGGGGGAGACCCAGTACTTC. Residues: CASSLLGETQYF. Full variable domain (outside the CDR3, taken from reference TRBV7-9 and TRBJ2-5): DTGVSQNPRHKITKRGQNVTFRCDPISEHNRLYWYRQTLGQGPEFLTYFQNEAQLEKSRLLSDRFSAERPKGSFSTLEIQRTEQGDSAMYLCASSLLGETQYFGPGTRLLVL.

CDR3: CASSLDVNTGELFF. The CDR3 DNA sequence: TGCGCCAGCAGCTTGGACGTGAACACCGGGGAGCTGTTTTTT. The V and J genes are TRBV5-1 and TRBJ2-2; D gene uncertain. This CDR3 region has 14 residues. Germline values: CDR1 SGHRS, CDR2 YFSETQ. Trimming left V 0 bases short and J 1 base short, with 4 bases between.

This chain uses TRBV7-9 with TRBJ1-2; unclear D gene. CDR3 length: 13 residues. Germline assignment: CDR1 SEHNR and CDR2 FQNEAQ (reference sequence). Deletions cut 11 bases from V and 1 base from J, with 14 bases between. The CDR3 loop reads CAVRGLGNYGYTF. The CDR3 bases are TGTGCCGTACGCGGTCTGGGTAACTATGGCTACACCTTC.

This chain uses TRBV2 with TRBJ2-1, with a tentative D call TRBD1 (5 bases). The CDR3 has 15 residues. Trimming took 6 bases from V and 1 from J, leaving 13 bases between them. Germline V gene lookup returns CDR1 SNHLY and CDR2 FYNNEI. CDR3 in amino acids: CASRPRTKSYNEQFF. The CDR3 nucleotides read TGTGCCAGCAGGCCCCGGACAAAATCCTACAATGAGCAGTTCTTC.

The chain employs TRBV5-4 and TRBJ2-3; possibly TRBD1 for D (6 bases). Trimming removed 3 bases from V and 1 base from J, with 12 bases in between. Germline CDR1 and CDR2: SGHNT and YYREEE (reference sequence). The CDR3 totals 15 residues. CDR3 coding DNA: TGTGCCAGCAGCTACCGACAGGAGCGCACAGATACGCAGTATTTT. It translates to CASSYRQERTDTQYF.

This rearrangement joins TRBV4-2 to TRBJ1-2, with 8 bases aligning to TRBD1. CDR1 and CDR2 (germline): LGHNA, YNFKEQ. J gave up 1 base and V 4 bases, and 8 bases lay outside the gene matches. The CDR3 has 16 amino acids. The DNA for the CDR3 is TGTGCCAGCAGCCGTCAAACAGGGGGGGGTAACTATGGCTACACCTTC. It specifies CASSRQTGGGNYGYTF.

The chain links TRBV5-1 to TRBJ2-7, with a tentative D call TRBD2 (6 bases). The CDR3 loop spans 14 amino acids. Germline assignment: CDR1 SGHRS and CDR2 YFSETQ. V gave up 4 bases and J gave up 7 bases, with 18 bases separating them. CDR3 nucleotide sequence: TGCGCCAGCAGCGCTTTTGCGGGAACGGGGGAGCAGTACTTC. This sequence encodes CASSAFAGTGEQYF.

CDR3 amino acids: CASGVNTEAFF. For the CDR3, the DNA is TGTGCCAGCGGGGTTAACACTGAAGCTTTCTTT. The chain is built from TRBV2 and TRBJ1-1; D ambiguous. The ends were cut back, 8 bases at V and 2 bases at J, with 6 bases in the middle. This CDR3 comprises 11 residues. Germline assignment: CDR1 SNHLY and CDR2 FYNNEI.

The J gene is TRBJ2-1, the V gene TRBV5-8, with 10 bases identical to TRBD2. Germline trimming cut 6 bases from V and 4 bases from J; bases unmatched to any gene: 10. The germline V gene has CDR1 SGHTS and CDR2 YDEGEE. The CDR3 has 16 residues. Written as DNA, the CDR3 is TGTGCCAGCAACCGTCTCCTAGCGGGAGAGTACAATGAGCAGTTCTTC. This translates into CASNRLLAGEYNEQFF.

The chain couples TRBV5-6 to TRBJ1-2; no firm D call. The CDR3 runs 13 residues. The ends were cut back, 4 bases at V and 12 bases at J, with 19 bases in the middle. In germline, CDR1 is SGHDT, CDR2 YYEEEE. This CDR3 reads CASSPLDGRGDTF. The DNA for the CDR3 is TGTGCCAGCAGCCCCTTGGACGGAAGAGGTGACACCTTC.

This rearrangement joins TRBV2 to TRBJ2-5; possible D gene TRBD2, 5 bases. V lost 7 bases to trimming and J lost 9 bases, with 9 bases between them. This CDR3 spans 10 amino acids. The germline V gene encodes CDR1 SNHLY and CDR2 FYNNEI. This chain's CDR3 is CASKEAAQYF. The CDR3 DNA is TGTGCCAGCAAAGAAGCGGCCCAGTACTTC.

This sequence joins TRBV5-6 and TRBJ2-7; D could derive from TRBD1 or TRBD2 (7 bases each). The CDR3 spans 14 residues. Trimming took off 0 bases at V and 6 bases at J, with 13 bases between the two ends. Germline lookup yields CDR1 SGHDT and CDR2 YYEEEE. The CDR3 protein is CASSLVGRGGEQYF. The CDR3 nucleotides are TGTGCCAGCAGCTTGGTGGGCAGGGGGGGCGAGCAGTACTTC.

The chain employs TRBV6-1 and TRBJ2-7; TRBD1 aligns across 9 bases. Per the germline V gene, CDR1 is MNHNS and CDR2 is SASEGT. The V segment lost 10 bases and the J segment 2 bases; nucleotides outside the gene matches: 9. CDR3 length: 14 residues. CDR3 coding DNA: TGTGCCATAAGCGGGGACAGGGTACCCTACGAGCAGTACTTC. This sequence encodes CAISGDRVPYEQYF.

The chain has TRBV5-6 and TRBJ2-7, with 10 bases aligning to TRBD2. This CDR3 is 14 amino acids long. V lost 5 bases, J lost 6 bases, and 8 bases stayed unmatched. The germline CDR1 and CDR2 sequences are SGHDT and YYEEEE. The CDR3 DNA follows: TGTGCCAGCAGATCCGGGACTAGCGTAGGCGAGCAGTACTTC. Translation: CASRSGTSVGEQYF.

This clone showed up just once. This chain links TRBV5-8 with TRBJ2-5; the D gene is possibly TRBD1 (5 bases). The CDR3 spans 15 residues. CDR1 is SGHTS and CDR2 is YDEGEE in the germline V gene. Between the trimmed V and J ends, which lost 4 bases and 5 bases, there was a span of 18 bases. The CDR3 DNA sequence: TGTGCCAGCAGCCCGCAGGTGGGGTCAGGGGAGACCCAGTACTTC. Translated, it gives CASSPQVGSGETQYF.

The chain is built from TRBV15 and TRBJ1-4; 7 nucleotides match TRBD1. In germline, CDR1 is LNHNV, CDR2 YYDKDF (reference sequence). After removal of 5 bases from V and 6 bases from J, the junction contained 9 bases not matched to a gene. The CDR3 extends over 15 amino acids. The CDR3 DNA is TGTGCCACCAGCCCTATTGACAGGGAAGATGAAAAACTGTTTTTT. It codes for CATSPIDREDEKLFF.

V usage is TRBV29-1 and J usage is TRBJ2-2, with a weak D call TRBD1 (6 bases). V was clipped by 7 bases and J by 1 base, with 10 bases between them. CDR1 is SQVTM, CDR2 ANQGSEA, per germline. The CDR3 is made up of 13 amino acids. The CDR3 here is CSAGQRNTGELFF. CDR3 coding DNA: TGCAGCGCCGGACAGAGGAACACCGGGGAGCTGTTTTTT.

This clone was seen only a few times. The chain is built from TRBV7-9 and TRBJ1-2; the D gene is possibly TRBD1 (5 bases). The CDR3 is 14 residues long. Germline loops: CDR1 SEHNR, CDR2 FQNEAQ (reference sequence). V was clipped by 7 bases and J by 4 bases, with 16 bases between them. The CDR3 here is CASTPTGVSYGYTF. CDR3 nucleotides: TGTGCCAGCACCCCTACGGGGGTAAGCTATGGCTACACCTTC.

The V and J genes are TRBV19 and TRBJ2-1; 7 positions agree with TRBD2. The ends lost 9 bases at V and 6 bases at J; junction bases unmatched: 8. CDR1 is LNHDA and CDR2 is SQIVND in the germline V gene (reference sequence). CDR3 length: 13 amino acids. CDR3 sequence reads: CASSNGGGNEQFF. In nucleotides, the CDR3 is TGTGCCAGCTCCAACGGCGGGGGCAATGAGCAGTTCTTC. The variable domain in full, completed from reference TRBV19 and TRBJ2-1, reads DGGITQSPKYLFRKEGQNVTLSCEQNLNHDAMYWYRQDPGQGLRLIYYSQIVNDFQKGDIAEGYSVSREKKESFPLTVTSAQKNPTAFYLCASSNGGGNEQFFGPGTRLTVL.

The chain has TRBV23-1 and TRBJ1-5; D is unclear. TRBV23-1 counts as an open reading frame of uncertain function. This CDR3 spans 13 amino acids. V lost 7 bases and J lost 4, with 11 bases in between. The CDR3 loop is CASTGVENQPQHF. The CDR3 coding sequence is TGCGCCAGCACGGGTGTAGAAAATCAGCCCCAGCATTTT.

V is TRBV5-1 and J is TRBJ1-6; the match to TRBD1 covers 9 bases. CDR3 length: 15 residues. Germline V lookup: CDR1 SGHRS, CDR2 YFSETQ. V lost 0 bases, J lost 7 bases, and 2 bases stayed unmatched. The CDR3 here is CASSLGGQGNSPLHF. The CDR3 DNA sequence: TGCGCCAGCAGCTTGGGCGGACAGGGGAATTCACCCCTCCACTTT. The full variable domain, rest sourced from reference TRBV5-1 and TRBJ1-6, is KAGVTQTPRYLIKTRGQQVTLSCSPISGHRSVSWYQQTPGQGLQFLFEYFSETQRNKGNFPGRFSGRQFSNSRSEMNVSTLELGDSALYLCASSLGGQGNSPLHFGNGTRLTVT.

The chain uses TRBV5-8 and TRBJ1-1, with 7 bases matching TRBD1. J lost 3 bases, V lost 3 bases, and 11 bases had no gene match. The CDR3 runs to 16 residues. Looked up from germline, CDR1 is SGHTS and CDR2 is YDEGEE. The DNA for the CDR3 is TGTGCCAGCAGCTCACTCCGCGACAGGGAGGACACTGAAGCTTTCTTT. Protein sequence: CASSSLRDREDTEAFF. Complete variable domain (other parts from reference TRBV5-8 and TRBJ1-1): EAGVTQSPTHLIKTRGQQATLRCSPISGHTSVYWYQQALGLGLQFLLWYDEGEERNRGNFPPRFSGRQFPNYSSELNVNALELEDSALYLCASSSLRDREDTEAFFGQGTRLTVV.

The rearrangement links TRBV19 to TRBJ1-5; 8 nucleotides agree with TRBD1. There are 17 residues in the CDR3. V shed 0 bases and J 2 bases; nucleotides not matched to a gene: 6. The germline V gene encodes CDR1 LNHDA and CDR2 SQIVND (reference sequence). The CDR3 loop reads CASSIEAAGGGNQPQHF. The CDR3 DNA reads as TGTGCCAGTAGTATAGAGGCGGCAGGGGGCGGCAATCAGCCCCAGCATTTT.

This clone came up once. For the CDR3, the DNA is TGCGCCAGCAGCCAAGATGGGGGCTACACCTTC. It is translated as CASSQDGGYTF. The rearrangement uses TRBV4-3 and TRBJ1-2; D remains ambiguous. The length of the CDR3 is 11 residues. The V end lost 0 bases, the J end lost 8 bases, and 4 bases lay between the germline ends. From germline, CDR1 is LGHNA and CDR2 YSLEER.

This clone has just one count. The J gene is TRBJ2-7, the V gene TRBV28, with 10 bases identical to TRBD1. Trimming at V came to 3 bases and at J to 4 bases, leaving 9 bases not matched to a gene. The length of the CDR3 is 16 residues. In germline, CDR1 is MDHEN, CDR2 SYDVKM. CDR3 coding DNA: TGTGCCAGCAGTTTCAACCGGGACAGGGGTCGGTACGAGCAGTACTTC. Amino acid sequence: CASSFNRDRGRYEQYF.

CDR3 loop: CASSSSRASNTGELFF. CDR3 bases: TGTGCCAGCAGCTCCTCGAGGGCCAGTAACACCGGGGAGCTGTTTTTT. This chain joins TRBV7-3 and TRBJ2-2, with a possible D match to TRBD2 (5 bases). Germline V CDR1 and CDR2: SGHTA, FQGTGA. This CDR3 is built from 16 residues. The V gene lost 4 bases and the J gene lost 2 bases, with 14 bases spanning the gap.